Shown below are 26 T cell receptor beta chains from a single sample sequenced in a study of blood T cell repertoires in COVID-19. Produced via immunoSEQ multiplex PCR; TCRdb's table is partial and in-frame only. Of almost 100,000 clones listed, roughly nine tenths were seen once; the top ten hold 10%. Input material: peripheral blood. The receptors shown here come from a man in his fifties or sixties with acute or convalescent COVID-19.

The V gene is TRBV9, the J gene TRBJ2-4; maybe TRBD1 (5 bases). The CDR3 totals 13 residues. Germline V gives CDR1 SGDLS, CDR2 YYNGEE. The germline V and J ends were trimmed by 2 bases and 9 bases, with 12 bases remaining between them. As DNA, the CDR3 is TGTGCCAGCAGCGTTGGACAAAGAGGCATTCAGTACTTC. Protein: CASSVGQRGIQYF.

This clone occurred once. The V gene is TRBV19, the J gene TRBJ2-5, with D perhaps TRBD2 (5 bases). The CDR3 sequence is 13 residues long. The V gene's germline CDR1 is LNHDA and CDR2 SQIVND (reference sequence). The V gene lost 1 base and the J gene lost 5 bases, with 8 bases spanning the gap. CDR3 bases: TGTGCCAGTAGTATAGGAGGGTGGGAGACCCAGTACTTC. This translates into CASSIGGWETQYF.

The chain carries TRBV6-7 and TRBJ2-1, with 8 bases fitting TRBD2. TRBV6-7 is annotated as an ORF whose role is uncertain. With 5 bases clipped from V and 0 bases from J, the junction kept 6 bases outside the gene matches. This CDR3 has 16 amino acids. The CDR3 DNA is TGTGCCAGCAGTCGCCTCAGCGGGAGCTCCTACAATGAGCAGTTCTTC. Residues: CASSRLSGSSYNEQFF.

The chain uses TRBV18 and TRBJ2-5; TRBD2 agrees at 11 bases. Germline loops: CDR1 KGHSH, CDR2 LQKENI. CDR3 length: 14 residues. V dropped 6 bases and J dropped 4; count of bases not matched to a gene: 4. The CDR3 DNA follows: TGTGCCAGCTCTAGCGGGAGGGCTCCAGAGACCCAGTACTTC. Amino acid sequence: CASSSGRAPETQYF. The variable domain in full, completed from reference TRBV18 and TRBJ2-5, reads NAGVMQNPRHLVRRRGQEARLRCSPMKGHSHVYWYRQLPEEGLKFMVYLQKENIIDESGMPKERFSAEFPKEGPSILRIQQVVRGDSAAYFCASSSGRAPETQYFGPGTRLLVL.

The rearrangement joins TRBV30 to TRBJ2-7, with 7 bases matching TRBD1. CDR3 size: 12 residues. J was trimmed by 7 bases and V by 7 bases; bases with no gene match: 10. The germline gives CDR1 GTSNPN, CDR2 SVGIG (reference sequence). The CDR3 sequence is CAYLTGIGEQYF. The DNA of the CDR3 is TGTGCCTACCTGACAGGGATAGGTGAGCAGTACTTC.

The rearrangement links TRBV7-8 to TRBJ1-1; possibly TRBD1 for D (6 bases). Per the germline V gene, CDR1 is SGHVS and CDR2 is FQNEAQ. CDR3 size: 12 residues. V was trimmed by 6 bases and J by 5 bases, leaving 10 bases between them. DNA for the CDR3: TGTGCCAGCAGGGGCCAGGGGACTGAAGCTTTCTTT. Its protein product is CASRGQGTEAFF.

V usage is TRBV5-8 and J usage is TRBJ1-6, with D unresolved. CDR3 length: 13 residues. Germline V gene data show CDR1 as SGHTS and CDR2 as YDEGEE. The V end lost 3 bases, the J end lost 10 bases, and 11 bases lay between the germline ends. The CDR3 loop reads CASSSGRGSPLHF. The CDR3 bases are TGTGCCAGCAGCTCGGGGAGAGGCTCACCCCTCCACTTT.

This rearrangement joins TRBV6-2 or TRBV6-3 to TRBJ2-7; the match to TRBD1 covers 9 bases. V lost 6 bases and J lost 2; bases outside the gene matches: 5. The CDR3 is 14 amino acids. Looked up from germline, CDR1 is MNHEY and CDR2 is SVGEGT. This chain's CDR3 is CASSHGQGPYEQYF. For the CDR3, the DNA is TGTGCCAGCAGCCATGGACAGGGGCCCTACGAGCAGTACTTC.

The rearrangement links TRBV29-1 to TRBJ1-2, with a tentative D call TRBD1 (5 bases). V lost 7 bases and J 6 bases, leaving 18 bases between the germline ends. Germline V CDR1 and CDR2: SQVTM, ANQGSEA. The CDR3 covers 13 residues. The CDR3 here is CSALPQDRNGYTF. For the CDR3, the DNA is TGCAGCGCCCTCCCTCAAGACAGAAATGGCTACACCTTC.

CDR3 loop: CASSEARTGSYEQYF. DNA of the CDR3: TGTGCCAGCAGTGAAGCCCGGACAGGATCCTACGAGCAGTACTTC. The chain is built from TRBV6-1 and TRBJ2-7, with 7 bases matching TRBD1. The V segment lost 0 bases and the J segment 1 base; nucleotides outside the gene matches: 3. This CDR3 is 15 amino acids long. Per the germline V gene, CDR1 is MNHNS and CDR2 is SASEGT.

This clone was detected only a few times. The chain uses TRBV3-1 (or the pseudogene TRBV3-2) and TRBJ1-5, with TRBD1 as a possible D gene (6 bases). Germline assignment: CDR1 LGHDT and CDR2 YNNKEL (reference sequence). The CDR3 consists of 15 residues. Trimming removed 4 bases at V and 0 bases at J, with 10 bases between. CDR3 nucleotides: TGTGCCAGCAGCCCAGGACAGTATAGCAATCAGCCCCAGCATTTT. Protein product: CASSPGQYSNQPQHF.

The chain recombines TRBV2 with TRBJ1-1; 7 bases map to TRBD1. Germline lookup yields CDR1 SNHLY and CDR2 FYNNEI. The CDR3 length is 15 residues. J was trimmed by 0 bases and V by 8 bases; bases with no gene match: 9. The DNA for the CDR3 is TGTGCCAGCTCGGGACAGTTTGGAATGAACACTGAAGCTTTCTTT. As protein: CASSGQFGMNTEAFF.

V and J are TRBV5-4 and TRBJ2-1, with TRBD2 identical over 11 bases. V shed 5 bases and J 9 bases; nucleotides not matched to a gene: 16. The V gene's germline CDR1 is SGHNT and CDR2 YYREEE (reference sequence). The CDR3 totals 17 residues. CDR3 nucleotide sequence: TGTGCCAGCAGTTGGTCCCCGGGACTAGCGGATGGGGGTGAGCAGTTCTTC. Its translation is CASSWSPGLADGGEQFF.

This clone has just one count. J is TRBJ1-2 and V is TRBV5-1, with D tentatively TRBD1 (6 bases). The CDR3 is 16 residues long. CDR1 SGHRS and CDR2 YFSETQ come from the germline V gene. V gave up 1 base and J gave up 5 bases, with 18 bases separating them. CDR3 sequence: CASSLRADSGGYGYTF. Written as DNA, the CDR3 is TGCGCCAGCAGCTTGAGGGCGGACAGTGGTGGGTATGGCTACACCTTC.

The chain uses TRBV12-3 or TRBV12-4 and TRBJ2-5; possibly TRBD2 for D (6 bases). This CDR3 spans 12 amino acids. V lost 6 bases to trimming and J lost 5 bases, with 10 bases between them. In nucleotides, the CDR3 is TGTGCCAGCAGCCGCAGCGGGGAGACCCAGTACTTC. Residues: CASSRSGETQYF.

The chain carries TRBV27 and TRBJ2-7; 8 bases fit TRBD2. The CDR3 extends over 18 amino acids. CDR1 is MNHEY, CDR2 SMNVEV, per germline (reference sequence). Trimming took 6 bases from V and 3 from J; bases not matched to a gene: 19. CDR3 in amino acids: CASSYTSGSSLRGYEQYF. The CDR3 DNA sequence: TGTGCCAGCAGCTATACTAGCGGTTCTTCGTTGCGGGGCTACGAGCAGTACTTC.

The rearrangement links TRBV28 to TRBJ1-5; D possibly corresponds to TRBD1 (5 bases). This CDR3 has 15 amino acids. Germline-derived CDR1 and CDR2 are MDHEN and SYDVKM. The V end was cut by 1 base, the J end by 1 base, with 8 bases between. This CDR3 is CASSLSGGSNQPQHF. CDR3 nucleotide sequence: TGTGCCAGCAGTTTATCTGGGGGGAGCAATCAGCCCCAGCATTTT.

V is TRBV27 and J is TRBJ2-1, with 7 bases identical to TRBD2. Germline CDR1 and CDR2: MNHEY and SMNVEV (reference sequence). With V trimmed by 6 bases and J by 3 bases, 8 bases remained unmatched. CDR3 length equals 15 residues. CDR3: CASRLTSDDYNEQFF. The CDR3 DNA reads as TGTGCCAGCAGACTAACTAGCGATGACTACAATGAGCAGTTCTTC.

The chain links TRBV29-1 to TRBJ2-3; TRBD1 might be the D (6 bases). V was shortened by 6 bases and J by 2 bases, with 12 bases between the two germline ends. This CDR3 region has 13 residues. The V gene's germline CDR1 is SQVTM and CDR2 ANQGSEA. The CDR3 DNA reads as TGCAGCGTGGGGGCAGGCCACACAGATACGCAGTATTTT. It codes for CSVGAGHTDTQYF.

The chain is built from TRBV11-3 and TRBJ1-1; a possible D gene is TRBD1 (6 bases). The germline V gene has CDR1 SGHNT and CDR2 YENEEA. Trimming took off 1 base at V and 0 bases at J, with 15 bases between the two ends. This CDR3 is built from 17 residues. Here the CDR3 DNA reads TGTGCCAGCAGCTTAGCCCGATTTCAGGGGATGAACACTGAAGCTTTCTTT. Encoded protein: CASSLARFQGMNTEAFF.

The rearrangement links TRBV5-1 to TRBJ1-1, with a weak D call TRBD1 (6 bases). Germline lookup yields CDR1 SGHRS and CDR2 YFSETQ. Trimming removed 5 bases from V and 5 bases from J, with 16 bases in between. The CDR3 spans 14 residues. The CDR3 DNA is TGCGCCAGCAGATTCTTACAGGGAGTAACTGAAGCTTTCTTT. Translated: CASRFLQGVTEAFF.

The V gene is TRBV29-1, the J gene TRBJ1-2; 7 bases line up with TRBD1. CDR3 size: 14 residues. With V trimmed by 5 bases and J by 3 bases, 9 bases remained unmatched. Germline CDR1 is SQVTM and CDR2 is ANQGSEA. In nucleotides, the CDR3 is TGCAGCGTTTCCCTCTCACAGGGGCACTATGGCTACACCTTC. Amino acid sequence: CSVSLSQGHYGYTF. Complete variable domain (other parts from reference TRBV29-1 and TRBJ1-2): SAVISQKPSRDICQRGTSLTIQCQVDSQVTMMFWYRQQPGQSLTLIATANQGSEATYESGFVIDKFPISRPNLTFSTLTVSNMSPEDSSIYLCSVSLSQGHYGYTFGSGTRLTVV.

J is TRBJ1-2 and V is TRBV5-1; 9 bases match TRBD1. Trimming at V came to 4 bases and at J to 6 bases, leaving 7 bases not matched to a gene. The CDR3 totals 14 residues. The germline V gene encodes CDR1 SGHRS and CDR2 YFSETQ. The CDR3 loop reads CASSSTGGADGYTF. Written as DNA, the CDR3 is TGCGCCAGCAGCAGTACAGGGGGCGCAGATGGCTACACCTTC. The variable domain in full, with the rest retrieved from reference TRBV5-1 and TRBJ1-2, is KAGVTQTPRYLIKTRGQQVTLSCSPISGHRSVSWYQQTPGQGLQFLFEYFSETQRNKGNFPGRFSGRQFSNSRSEMNVSTLELGDSALYLCASSSTGGADGYTFGSGTRLTVV.

The chain is built from TRBV5-4 and TRBJ2-2, with TRBD2 matching 12 bases. The CDR3 consists of 15 residues. Trimming removed 10 bases from V and 5 bases from J; junction bases left unmatched: 9. Germline V gene sequence: CDR1 SGHNT, CDR2 YYREEE (reference sequence). CDR3 sequence (DNA): TGTGCCTTGTCGACTAGCGGGAGATCTACCGGGGAGCTGTTTTTT. Amino acids: CALSTSGRSTGELFF.

The chain links TRBV13 to TRBJ2-3, with D perhaps matching TRBD2 (6 bases). This CDR3 is 15 amino acids long. Trimming stripped 5 bases from V and 1 base from J, with 13 bases between. From germline, CDR1 is PRHDT and CDR2 FYEKMQ (reference sequence). The CDR3 region is CASSLPGGGTDTQYF. The CDR3 DNA sequence: TGTGCCAGCAGCCTCCCCGGGGGAGGCACAGATACGCAGTATTTT.

The chain employs TRBV9 and TRBJ1-3; TRBD1 aligns across 8 bases. Trimming removed 0 bases from V and 0 bases from J; junction bases left unmatched: 5. Per germline, CDR1 SGDLS and CDR2 YYNGEE. This CDR3 region has 17 residues. CDR3: CASSVGSTGVSGNTIYF. In DNA, the CDR3 is TGTGCCAGCAGCGTAGGGTCGACAGGGGTCTCTGGAAACACCATATATTTT.